A single sample is the source of the 24 T cell receptor beta chains below, sequenced in a study of blood T cell repertoires in COVID-19 (dated by TCRdb to 2020 to 2022). To prepare the library, the immunoSEQ multiplex PCR assay was applied. This is the immuneACCESS table as TCRdb keeps it, with only in-frame sequences that have V and J called. A part of the clones is gone; compared with another copy, unresolved V genes explain less than half, and the rest is unexplained. The sample includes approximately 110,000 clones, with 75% to 90% observed a single time. 18% of the sample belongs to the ten largest clones. Sequenced material: peripheral blood. Receptors originate from a woman aged 55-69 years with acute or convalescent COVID-19.

The chain links TRBV2 to TRBJ1-2, with a possible D match to TRBD1 (5 bases). CDR3 length: 12 amino acids. Per the germline V gene, CDR1 is SNHLY and CDR2 is FYNNEI. The V and J ends lost 5 bases and 5 bases respectively, with 9 bases between them. The CDR3 sequence: CASSLSGYGYTF. In DNA form, the CDR3 reads TGTGCCAGCAGTTTGTCAGGGTATGGCTACACCTTC.

This clone turned up a few times. The rearrangement links TRBV7-3 to TRBJ1-1; D not resolved. Trimming removed 5 bases at V and 0 bases at J, with 13 bases between. The length of the CDR3 is 15 residues. CDR1 is SGHTA and CDR2 is FQGTGA in the germline V gene. The CDR3 spells CASSPLVSVNTEAFF. CDR3 in DNA: TGTGCCAGCAGCCCCCTCGTTTCGGTGAACACTGAAGCTTTCTTT.

This clone was picked up a small number of times. The rearrangement uses TRBV4-3 and TRBJ2-7; 10 positions match TRBD1. The ends lost 3 bases at V and 2 bases at J; junction bases unmatched: 10. Germline lookup yields CDR1 LGHNA and CDR2 YSLEER. The CDR3 has 17 residues. In nucleotides, the CDR3 is TGCGCCAGCAGCCATTCCGCCGGGACAGGGGACCCCTACGAGCAGTACTTC. Translated, it gives CASSHSAGTGDPYEQYF.

The chain carries TRBV11-3 and TRBJ1-1; TRBD1 might be the D (5 bases). Germline V gene lookup returns CDR1 SGHNT and CDR2 YENEEA. The CDR3 sequence is 15 residues long. The V and J ends lost 1 base and 4 bases respectively, with 13 bases between them. The CDR3 is CASSLGRGRSTEAFF. Here the CDR3 DNA reads TGTGCCAGCAGCTTAGGGAGGGGCAGGAGCACTGAAGCTTTCTTT.

This clone was seen a single time. The chain joins TRBV5-1 to TRBJ1-5; unclear D gene. CDR3 length equals 15 residues. Trimming pared 0 bases from V and 0 bases from J, leaving 7 bases between. Germline V lookup: CDR1 SGHRS, CDR2 YFSETQ. The CDR3 reads CASSLGQNSNQPQHF. CDR3 coding DNA: TGCGCCAGCAGCTTGGGACAAAATAGCAATCAGCCCCAGCATTTT.

This clone was seen a few times. This sequence joins TRBV7-9 and TRBJ2-2; D remains ambiguous. Trimming cost V 2 bases and J 8 bases, with 9 bases left between them. Germline assignment: CDR1 SEHNR and CDR2 FQNEAQ (reference sequence). The length of the CDR3 is 13 residues. The CDR3 DNA sequence: TGTGCCAGCAGCTTAAAGCCCCTGGGGGAGCTGTTTTTT. Translated: CASSLKPLGELFF.

This chain uses TRBV6-5 with TRBJ2-1, with 7 bases matching TRBD1. V shed 4 bases, J shed 6 bases, and the junction held 6 bases outside the gene matches. The CDR3 length is 14 residues. The germline V gene has CDR1 MNHEY and CDR2 SVGAGI. The chain's CDR3 is CASSWDRSSNEQFF. As DNA, the CDR3 is TGTGCCAGCAGTTGGGACAGATCGAGCAATGAGCAGTTCTTC.

The chain joins TRBV7-2 to TRBJ2-1, with D tentatively TRBD1 (5 bases). This CDR3 has 15 amino acids. Trimming left V 4 bases short and J 5 bases short, with 15 bases between. CDR1 SGHTA and CDR2 FQGNSA come from the germline V gene. The CDR3 DNA sequence: TGTGCCAGCAGCTCCCGCAGGGTTTTCAACAATGAGCAGTTCTTC. This sequence encodes CASSSRRVFNNEQFF.

The chain recombines TRBV9 with TRBJ1-1; D may be TRBD1 (6 bases). The V end lost 4 bases, the J end lost 5 bases, and 12 bases lay between the germline ends. The CDR3 covers 13 residues. Per germline, CDR1 SGDLS and CDR2 YYNGEE. For the CDR3, the DNA is TGTGCCAGCAGCAAAACAGGGAAAACTGAAGCTTTCTTT. Translated, it gives CASSKTGKTEAFF.

V and J are TRBV29-1 and TRBJ2-3; possibly TRBD1 for D (7 bases). The CDR3 runs to 11 residues. The germline V gene has CDR1 SQVTM and CDR2 ANQGSEA. The V and J ends lost 0 bases and 15 bases respectively, with 13 bases between them. In DNA form, the CDR3 reads TGCAGCGTTGAAGATCTGGAGGGGGCCTATTTT. Translated: CSVEDLEGAYF.

This clone was seen a single time. The rearrangement joins TRBV28 to TRBJ1-2; possibly TRBD1 for D (5 bases). The V end was cut by 6 bases, the J end by 3 bases, with 11 bases between. This CDR3 is built from 13 residues. Germline values: CDR1 MDHEN, CDR2 SYDVKM. CDR3 coding DNA: TGTGCCAGCAGATCAGGGCTCGACTATGGCTACACCTTC. Translation gives CASRSGLDYGYTF.

This chain joins TRBV18 and TRBJ1-1; D may be TRBD1 (5 bases). The CDR3 runs to 15 residues. Deletions cut 8 bases from V and 6 bases from J, with 22 bases between. The germline V gene encodes CDR1 KGHSH and CDR2 LQKENI. This CDR3 reads CASLLNYQGNSEAFF. CDR3 coding DNA: TGTGCCAGCCTGTTGAATTATCAGGGTAACTCTGAAGCTTTCTTT.

This clone was seen a single time. The rearrangement joins TRBV7-2 to TRBJ2-7; 11 positions agree with TRBD2. CDR3 size: 17 residues. V dropped 5 bases and J dropped 2; count of bases not matched to a gene: 11. Per the germline V gene, CDR1 is SGHTA and CDR2 is FQGNSA. The CDR3 bases are TGTGCCAGCAGCCTATCCTTGGGACTAGCGGCCCCCTACGAGCAGTACTTC. Translation gives CASSLSLGLAAPYEQYF. The full variable domain, in which reference TRBV7-2 and TRBJ2-7 provide the parts outside the CDR3, is GAGVSQSPSNKVTEKGKDVELRCDPISGHTALYWYRQSLGQGLEFLIYFQGNSAPDKSGLPSDRFSAERTGGSVSTLTIQRTQQEDSAVYLCASSLSLGLAAPYEQYFGPGTRLTVT.

The chain recombines TRBV4-2 with TRBJ1-4; D might be TRBD1 (6 bases). This CDR3 has 14 amino acids. CDR1 is LGHNA and CDR2 is YNFKEQ in the germline V gene. With 5 bases removed from V and 7 bases from J, the gap between germline ends came to 14 bases. The CDR3: CASSTRDTSEKLFF. Written as DNA, the CDR3 is TGTGCCAGCAGCACCCGGGACACGAGTGAAAAACTGTTTTTT.

The chain has TRBV6-5 and TRBJ1-1; D uncertain. V gave up 6 bases and J gave up 1 base, with 12 bases separating them. Germline V gene data show CDR1 as MNHEY and CDR2 as SVGAGI. CDR3 size: 14 residues. This chain's CDR3 is CASSSGGGNTEAFF. The CDR3 nucleotides read TGTGCCAGCAGCTCGGGTGGAGGGAACACTGAAGCTTTCTTT.

The chain carries TRBV28 and TRBJ2-1; 14 positions agree with TRBD2. The germline V gene has CDR1 MDHEN and CDR2 SYDVKM. The CDR3 totals 17 residues. J lost 9 bases, V lost 5 bases, and 12 bases had no gene match. The CDR3 loop is CASSPGGTSGGLGEQFF. The CDR3 coding sequence is TGTGCCAGCAGTCCTGGAGGGACTAGCGGGGGATTAGGTGAGCAGTTCTTC.

This sequence joins TRBV6-5 and TRBJ2-1; D is perhaps TRBD2 (6 bases). Germline V lookup: CDR1 MNHEY, CDR2 SVGAGI. V was trimmed by 8 bases and J by 2 bases, leaving 16 bases between them. The CDR3 extends over 15 amino acids. The CDR3 reads CASGPAGPTYNEQFF. CDR3 bases: TGTGCCAGCGGCCCCGCGGGACCAACCTACAATGAGCAGTTCTTC.

The V and J genes are TRBV6-2 or TRBV6-3 and TRBJ1-1, with D possibly TRBD1 on 5 matching bases. Germline CDR1 is MNHEY and CDR2 is SVGEGT. CDR3 length: 12 amino acids. Between the trimmed V and J ends, which lost 3 bases and 11 bases, there was a span of 13 bases. The CDR3 coding sequence is TGTGCCAGCAGTTATTCTGGGGCCAGCGCTTTCTTT. Its protein product is CASSYSGASAFF.

V and J are TRBV7-2 and TRBJ1-2; TRBD1 might be the D (6 bases). The ends were cut back, 0 bases at V and 4 bases at J, with 21 bases in the middle. Germline loops: CDR1 SGHTA, CDR2 FQGNSA. CDR3 length: 18 residues. CDR3 in DNA: TGTGCCAGCAGCTTAGCCCCCGGGACACGGTCTTTTGGCTATGGCTACACCTTC. Translated: CASSLAPGTRSFGYGYTF.

In this sample, this clone turned up a few times. The chain recombines TRBV27 with TRBJ2-7, with 8 bases identical to TRBD1. J lost 1 base, V lost 4 bases, and 15 bases had no gene match. This CDR3 has 18 amino acids. Per the germline V gene, CDR1 is MNHEY and CDR2 is SMNVEV (reference sequence). CDR3: CASSSLLRPGQASYEQYF. The CDR3 DNA sequence: TGTGCCAGCAGTTCCCTACTGCGACCGGGACAGGCATCCTACGAGCAGTACTTC.

This clone has just one count. The chain is built from TRBV15 and TRBJ1-5; D is ambiguous. V lost 4 bases and J 0 bases, leaving 7 bases between the germline ends. Germline V CDR1 and CDR2: LNHNV, YYDKDF (reference sequence). The CDR3 spans 14 residues. The chain's CDR3 is CATSTYSSNQPQHF. For the CDR3, the DNA is TGTGCCACCAGCACTTACAGTAGCAATCAGCCCCAGCATTTT. Supplemented by reference TRBV15 and TRBJ1-5, the full variable domain reads DAMVIQNPRYQVTQFGKPVTLSCSQTLNHNVMYWYQQKSSQAPKLLFHYYDKDFNNEADTPDNFQSRRPNTSFCFLDIRSPGLGDTAMYLCATSTYSSNQPQHFGDGTRLSIL.

V usage is TRBV7-3 and J usage is TRBJ2-2; TRBD1 aligns across 7 bases. V lost 5 bases, J lost 5 bases, and 8 bases stayed unmatched. The CDR3 totals 15 residues. The germline CDR1 and CDR2 sequences are SGHTA and FQGTGA. The CDR3: CASSPRQGATGELFF. CDR3 DNA sequence: TGTGCCAGCAGCCCCCGACAGGGAGCTACCGGGGAGCTGTTTTTT.

The chain is built from TRBV27 and TRBJ2-1; weak D call: TRBD2 (5 bases). V shed 4 bases and J shed 12 bases, with 31 bases lying between them. Germline CDR1 is MNHEY and CDR2 is SMNVEV (reference sequence). The CDR3 covers 18 residues. The CDR3 DNA reads TGTGCCAGCAGTTCGGGCTTAGGGAGCTCGACCGGAGTAGCCGCGCAGTTCTTC. As protein: CASSSGLGSSTGVAAQFF.

This clone was observed once. The chain is built from TRBV27 and TRBJ1-1, with D tentatively TRBD1 (6 bases). The V end was cut by 3 bases, the J end by 1 base, with 15 bases between. CDR1 and CDR2 (germline): MNHEY, SMNVEV (reference sequence). The CDR3 is 16 residues long. CDR3 in DNA: TGTGCCAGCAGTTTCGACACCACCAGGGGGAACACTGAAGCTTTCTTT. Encoded protein: CASSFDTTRGNTEAFF.